This is a list of T cell receptor beta chains from one sample in a study of early T cells in non-severe SARS-CoV-2 infection. From the 5' RACE reads, TCRdb called clonotypes with MiXCR, one entry per CDR3 protein. Among 40,000 to 60,000 distinct CDR3 sequences, roughly 9.8% were seen once, and the ten largest hold over 6.5%. The specimen was whole blood. All receptors derive from an adult who was a healthcare worker with PCR-confirmed SARS-CoV-2 infection or an uninfected control (not recorded which). Each CDR3 is given with its conserved first and last residue. D genes are given only for firm matches. Some rows have no size entry. The others give once, few or many, or a class for an expanded clone.

abundance: many; j_gene: TRBJ2-7; d_gene: NA; v_gene: TRBV11-2; CDR3aa: CASRGSLTGSYEQYF; CDR3nt: TGTGCCAGCAGAGGGAGCCTCACTGGGTCCTACGAGCAGTACTTC
abundance: many; j_gene: TRBJ1-1; d_gene: NA; v_gene: TRBV29-1; CDR3aa: CSVENTGRYTEAFF; CDR3nt: TGCAGCGTTGAAAACACAGGGAGGTACACTGAAGCTTTCTTT
abundance: many; j_gene: TRBJ2-1; d_gene: NA; v_gene: TRBV14; CDR3aa: CASSRRDFNYEQFF; CDR3nt: TGTGCCAGCAGCCGAAGGGACTTCAATTATGAGCAGTTCTTC
abundance: many; j_gene: TRBJ1-1; d_gene: NA; v_gene: TRBV12-3/TRBV12-4; CDR3aa: CASTRTPGAGTEAFF; CDR3nt: TGTGCCAGCACTCGCACGCCGGGGGCGGGCACTGAAGCTTTCTTT
abundance: NA; j_gene: TRBJ2-3; d_gene: NA; v_gene: TRBV5-5; CDR3aa: CASSLEYTQYF; CDR3nt: TGTGCCAGCAGCCTTGAATATACGCAGTATTTT
abundance: NA; j_gene: TRBJ2-1; d_gene: NA; v_gene: TRBV21-1; CDR3aa: CASSRGKGTDEQFF; CDR3nt: TGTGCCAGCAGCAGGGGTAAAGGTACCGATGAGCAGTTCTTC
abundance: NA; j_gene: TRBJ1-1; d_gene: NA; v_gene: TRBV29-1; CDR3aa: CSVEETENTEAFF; CDR3nt: TGCAGCGTTGAGGAGACCGAGAACACTGAAGCTTTCTTT
abundance: many; j_gene: TRBJ2-3; d_gene: NA; v_gene: TRBV12-3/TRBV12-4; CDR3aa: CASSPGGRYTDTQYF; CDR3nt: TGTGCCAGCAGTCCGGGGGGCCGCTACACAGATACGCAGTATTTT
abundance: NA; j_gene: TRBJ2-3; d_gene: NA; v_gene: TRBV12-3/TRBV12-4; CDR3aa: CASSFPTETPSTDTQYF; CDR3nt: TGTGCCAGCAGTTTTCCGACAGAAACGCCTAGCACAGATACGCAGTATTTT
abundance: few; j_gene: TRBJ1-1; d_gene: NA; v_gene: TRBV9; CDR3aa: CASSVSSNTEAFF; CDR3nt: TGTGCCAGCAGCGTGTCCAGTAACACTGAAGCTTTCTTT
abundance: many; j_gene: TRBJ1-3; d_gene: TRBD1; v_gene: TRBV20-1; CDR3aa: CSTYSTGSSGNTIYF; CDR3nt: TGCAGTACTTATTCGACAGGGAGCTCTGGAAACACCATATATTTT